The 10 T cell receptor beta chains reported below all come from one sample, sequenced in a study of T-cell memory formation after mild COVID-19 (dated by TCRdb to the early 2020s). Library construction relied on 5' RACE. This sample was sequenced with an Illumina NovaSeq 6000. TCRdb trimmed public reads at Q25 via fastp, called clones via MiXCR and kept in-frame beta chains. Rows are combined by CDR3 protein, so each entry shows the most common genes and DNA. The table for this sample lists about 170,000 distinct CDR3 sequences; 10% to 15% of them were counted only once. The top ten clones comprise about 3.3% of the sample. Material: PBMCs or a T cell subset sorted from them (not recorded which). These receptors were obtained from a man younger than 30 who had mild COVID-19 (a few samples of this study predate the infection). The sample titles of this study are shuffled in the database, so cell type and time point are left out; the donor was told from shared clones.

This chain uses TRBV19 with TRBJ2-3, with TRBD2 identical over 12 bases. Losses at the gene ends were 5 bases for V and 8 bases for J; bases not matched to a gene: 2. The CDR3 is made up of 13 amino acids. In germline, CDR1 is LNHDA, CDR2 SQIVND (reference sequence). CDR3 nucleotides: TGTGCCAGTAGTCTAGCGGGGGGGCTTACGCAGTATTTT. It specifies CASSLAGGLTQYF.

The chain links TRBV19 to TRBJ1-2; 9 bases line up with TRBD1. V shed 6 bases and J 4 bases; nucleotides not matched to a gene: 9. Germline loops: CDR1 LNHDA, CDR2 SQIVND (reference sequence). There are 15 residues in the CDR3. DNA of the CDR3: TGTGCCAGTAGCTTGACCGGGACAGGGAGCTATGGCTACACCTTC. As protein: CASSLTGTGSYGYTF.

In its sample, this clonotype was seen a few times. This chain links TRBV2 with TRBJ2-3, with 8 positions matching TRBD2. Trimming took 2 bases from V and 4 from J; bases not matched to a gene: 11. Germline assignment: CDR1 SNHLY and CDR2 FYNNEI. The CDR3 covers 17 residues. The CDR3 here is CASSEKVVAGWADTQYF. CDR3 DNA: TGTGCCAGCAGTGAAAAGGTGGTAGCGGGGTGGGCAGATACGCAGTATTTT.

The V and J genes are TRBV28 and TRBJ2-1; 8 bases agree with TRBD2. CDR3 length: 14 amino acids. The germline V gene encodes CDR1 MDHEN and CDR2 SYDVKM. V gave up 4 bases and J gave up 10 bases; unmatched junction bases: 9. CDR3 coding DNA: TGTGCCAGCAGTTCTAGCGGGTCTACCTGGGAGCAGTTCTTC. The encoded protein is CASSSSGSTWEQFF.

This clonotype has a handful of counts. V usage is TRBV4-3 and J usage is TRBJ1-2; 10 bases fit TRBD1. This CDR3 is built from 16 residues. CDR1 and CDR2 (germline): LGHNA, YSLEER. V was pared by 0 bases and J by 6 bases, with 7 bases of the junction left unmatched. The CDR3 DNA reads as TGCGCCAGCAGCCAAGAGATTACCGGGACAGGGGATGGCTACACCTTC. Translating it yields CASSQEITGTGDGYTF.

V gene TRBV7-2 combines with J gene TRBJ1-1; a weak D match, TRBD1 (5 bases). The germline V and J ends were trimmed by 4 bases and 1 base, with 16 bases remaining between them. This CDR3 has 16 amino acids. Germline-derived CDR1 and CDR2 are SGHTA and FQGNSA. CDR3 bases: TGTGCCAGCAGCTGGGGCGCAGGGCGTTCGAACACTGAAGCTTTCTTT. Translation: CASSWGAGRSNTEAFF.

The V and J genes are TRBV5-5 and TRBJ1-6, with unresolved D. Trimming stripped 6 bases from V and 10 bases from J, with 14 bases between. The germline V gene encodes CDR1 SGHKS and CDR2 YYEKEE (reference sequence). The CDR3 runs 13 residues. This CDR3 reads CASTRGGRSPLHF. The CDR3 nucleotides are TGTGCCAGCACCCGGGGAGGGCGATCACCCCTCCACTTT.

This clonotype came up a few times. The chain recombines TRBV6-6 with TRBJ2-6; tentative D call: TRBD1 (6 bases). Looked up from germline, CDR1 is MNHNY and CDR2 is SVGAGI (reference sequence). Trimming removed 8 bases from V and 2 bases from J, with 19 bases in between. The CDR3 covers 17 residues. CDR3 sequence reads: CASRTGPLGTGANVLTF. The CDR3 DNA is TGTGCCAGCCGAACAGGGCCCCTGGGGACTGGGGCCAACGTCCTGACTTTC.

At least ten counts were recorded for this clonotype. This sequence joins TRBV3-1 and TRBJ1-4; unclear D gene. CDR1 and CDR2 (germline): LGHDT, YNNKEL (reference sequence). The CDR3 consists of 13 residues. Trimming stripped 3 bases from V and 5 bases from J, with 7 bases between. This CDR3 reads CASSQRQNEKLFF. As DNA, the CDR3 is TGTGCCAGCAGCCAGCGTCAGAATGAAAAACTGTTTTTT.

The rearrangement uses TRBV7-2 and TRBJ2-5, with 12 nucleotides matching TRBD1. Losses at the gene ends were 8 bases for V and 6 bases for J; bases not matched to a gene: 4. The CDR3 loop spans 13 amino acids. CDR1 and CDR2 from the germline V gene are SGHTA and FQGNSA. This CDR3 is CASGTGGLKTQYF. As DNA, the CDR3 is TGTGCCAGCGGGACAGGGGGCTTGAAGACCCAGTACTTC.